The TCR beta chain described here comes from a study of T cell responses to AZD1222 COVID-19 vaccine. Study observations and caveats: The CD4 TCRs associated with vaccination extended across spike and predominated at 160-218 and 743-854. It was only after the peak T cell response that any repertoires were sampled. Baseline testing showed seropositivity in only six or seven AZD1222 recipients.

As for this clone: Its antigen is as yet unknown.

Second-dose recipients at about 4 or about 12 weeks were treated as one pooled group. There are 13 residues in the CDR3. The V end was cut by 4 bases, the J end by 10 bases, with 11 bases between. Germline V lookup: CDR1 ENHRY, CDR2 SYGVKD. Assay used: immunoSEQ multiplex PCR; TCRdb lists only in-frame clones, some missing. The sample shows about 140,000 clones, roughly nine tenths of them seen only once. The sequencing here drew on peripheral blood, taken 28 days after the second AZD1222 dose. This clonotype was obtained from an adult who received the AZD1222 COVID-19 vaccine. The chain links TRBV10-3 to TRBJ1-6, with D maybe TRBD1 (5 bases). In DNA form, the CDR3 reads TGTGCCATCAGTGGGTCCGGGGACTCACCCCTCCACTTT. Encoded protein: CAISGSGDSPLHF.